Following are 21 T cell receptor beta chains from one sample sequenced in a study of cytomegalovirus exposure and HLA in healthy donors. Both 60 Vbeta primers and 13 Jbeta primers went into the PCR. Generated by immunoSEQ multiplex PCR, the TCRdb table keeps only in-frame clones and is missing some. This table has about 140,000 clones, about 74% appearing once. The sample was PBMCs. All receptors come from a male donor in good health and CMV-seronegative.

The CDR3 DNA reads TGTGCCAGCAGCGCCGAGAGGTATGGCTACACCTTC. This gives the protein CASSAERYGYTF. V and J are TRBV9 and TRBJ1-2, with D unclear. With 3 bases removed from V and 5 bases from J, the gap between germline ends came to 8 bases. The CDR3 runs to 12 residues. The germline V gene encodes CDR1 SGDLS and CDR2 YYNGEE.

The chain uses TRBV7-2 and TRBJ1-2; 7 positions agree with TRBD1. The CDR3 is 15 amino acids. Germline values: CDR1 SGHTA, CDR2 FQGNSA. Trimming at V came to 5 bases and at J to 3 bases, leaving 9 bases not matched to a gene. The CDR3 DNA follows: TGTGCCAGCAGCGGGAGGAGCAGGGGGGACTATGGCTACACCTTC. Protein sequence: CASSGRSRGDYGYTF.

The V call is TRBV4-1, the J call TRBJ2-3; no firm D call. CDR1 and CDR2 from the germline V gene are MGHRA and YSYEKL. This CDR3 spans 13 amino acids. Trimming took 4 bases from V and 4 from J, leaving 9 bases between them. The CDR3 sequence: CASSLRVPDTQYF. In DNA, the CDR3 is TGCGCCAGCAGCCTTCGTGTCCCAGATACGCAGTATTTT.

This clone was observed a handful of times. The rearrangement links TRBV7-9 to TRBJ1-1; 10 nucleotides agree with TRBD1. The CDR3 consists of 14 residues. Germline CDR1 is SEHNR and CDR2 is FQNEAQ (reference sequence). Trimming at V came to 7 bases and at J to 5 bases, leaving 7 bases not matched to a gene. CDR3 amino acids: CASTRQGAETEAFF. As DNA, the CDR3 is TGTGCCAGCACCCGACAGGGGGCGGAAACTGAAGCTTTCTTT.

The V and J genes are TRBV7-9 and TRBJ2-1; weak D call: TRBD2 (5 bases). In germline, CDR1 is SEHNR, CDR2 FQNEAQ (reference sequence). Between the trimmed V and J ends, which lost 3 bases and 4 bases, there was a span of 13 bases. CDR3 size: 15 residues. CDR3 bases: TGTGCCAGCAGCTTGCTCAGGCCGGGGTACAATGAGCAGTTCTTC. Protein: CASSLLRPGYNEQFF.

The chain has TRBV2 and TRBJ1-3, with no clear D. V lost 7 bases to trimming and J lost 0 bases, with 7 bases between them. This CDR3 has 13 amino acids. The germline V gene has CDR1 SNHLY and CDR2 FYNNEI. The CDR3 DNA follows: TGTGCCAGCAAACATCTCTCTGGAAACACCATATATTTT. It encodes CASKHLSGNTIYF. Full variable domain (remainder filled in from reference TRBV2 and TRBJ1-3): EPEVTQTPSHQVTQMGQEVILRCVPISNHLYFYWYRQILGQKVEFLVSFYNNEISEKSEIFDDQFSVERPDGSNFTLKIRSTKLEDSAMYFCASKHLSGNTIYFGEGSWLTVV.

This chain joins TRBV7-2 and TRBJ2-7; TRBD2 matches 7 bases. CDR1 is SGHTA and CDR2 is FQGNSA in the germline V gene. This CDR3 comprises 15 residues. After removal of 2 bases from V and 1 base from J, the junction contained 5 bases not matched to a gene. Here the CDR3 reads CASSLLGGGSYEQYF. Written as DNA, the CDR3 is TGTGCCAGCAGCTTACTTGGCGGGGGATCCTACGAGCAGTACTTC.

This clone has a handful of counts. The CDR3 protein is CASSKGGDGNEQFF. In nucleotides, the CDR3 is TGCGCCAGCAGTAAGGGGGGGGATGGGAATGAGCAGTTCTTC. This rearrangement joins TRBV5-1 to TRBJ2-1, with D possibly matching TRBD2 (7 bases). This CDR3 has 14 amino acids. Germline CDR1 and CDR2: SGHRS and YFSETQ. Trimming pared 5 bases from V and 7 bases from J, leaving 16 bases between.

This clone showed up just once. The genes are TRBV5-1 and TRBJ1-3; TRBD1 matches at 9 bases. The ends lost 4 bases at V and 4 bases at J; junction bases unmatched: 6. The CDR3 totals 15 residues. Germline loops: CDR1 SGHRS, CDR2 YFSETQ. The DNA for the CDR3 is TGCGCCAGCAGCGGAGGACAGGGGCAGGGAAACACCATATATTTT. This gives the protein CASSGGQGQGNTIYF.

This clone appeared a few times. The chain uses TRBV11-2 and TRBJ1-1, with 7 bases fitting TRBD1. V was pared by 1 base and J by 12 bases, with 8 bases of the junction left unmatched. CDR1 is SGHAT and CDR2 is FQNNGV in the germline V gene. The CDR3 contains 13 residues. The CDR3 protein is CASSLVDRVGSFF. In DNA form, the CDR3 reads TGTGCCAGCAGCTTAGTTGACAGGGTTGGATCTTTCTTT.

V and J are TRBV30 and TRBJ1-1; 7 nucleotides line up with TRBD1. The trim removed 1 base at V and 4 bases at J, leaving 3 bases unmatched. This CDR3 region has 13 residues. Germline V CDR1 and CDR2: GTSNPN, SVGIG (reference sequence). In DNA form, the CDR3 reads TGTGCCTGGAGTGCAGGGACAGCCACTGAAGCTTTCTTT. This sequence encodes CAWSAGTATEAFF.

CDR3 sequence reads: CASSFLSSGLAKNIQYF. CDR3 in DNA: TGTGCCAGCAGCTTTCTCTCTAGCGGACTAGCCAAAAACATTCAGTACTTC. This rearrangement joins TRBV7-9 to TRBJ2-4; TRBD2 aligns across 7 bases. CDR1 is SEHNR and CDR2 is FQNEAQ in the germline V gene (reference sequence). This CDR3 spans 17 amino acids. The trim removed 3 bases at V and 0 bases at J, leaving 8 bases unmatched.

The V call is TRBV6-5, the J call TRBJ1-5; 10 bases line up with TRBD1. Per the germline V gene, CDR1 is MNHEY and CDR2 is SVGAGI. The CDR3 consists of 15 residues. J was trimmed by 7 bases and V by 6 bases; bases with no gene match: 9. The chain's CDR3 is CASSPRGQGLQPQHF. The CDR3 DNA sequence: TGTGCCAGCAGCCCCCGGGGACAGGGGTTGCAGCCCCAGCATTTT.

The V and J genes are TRBV29-1 and TRBJ2-7, with 7 positions matching TRBD2. V shed 6 bases and J 4 bases; nucleotides not matched to a gene: 9. The CDR3 loop spans 13 amino acids. Per germline, CDR1 SQVTM and CDR2 ANQGSEA. The CDR3: CSVVGGFRYEQYF. The DNA for the CDR3 is TGCAGCGTGGTGGGGGGGTTTCGGTACGAGCAGTACTTC.

This clone was observed once. This chain connects TRBV28 to TRBJ1-1; D is unresolved. CDR1 is MDHEN, CDR2 SYDVKM, per germline. The CDR3 runs to 14 residues. V was shortened by 9 bases and J by 2 bases, with 16 bases between the two germline ends. CDR3 region: CASELRTSNTEAFF. CDR3 bases: TGTGCCAGTGAACTTAGGACTAGCAACACTGAAGCTTTCTTT.

The V call is TRBV2, the J call TRBJ2-1, with TRBD1 as a possible D gene (7 bases). The CDR3 spans 14 residues. CDR1 SNHLY and CDR2 FYNNEI come from the germline V gene. V gave up 8 bases and J gave up 7 bases, with 18 bases separating them. CDR3 protein: CASPQAGGWNEQFF. The CDR3 region has the DNA TGTGCCAGCCCCCAGGCAGGGGGGTGGAATGAGCAGTTCTTC.

This clone was detected only once. The chain recombines TRBV2 with TRBJ1-2; the D gene is possibly TRBD1 (6 bases). Trimming shortened V by 7 bases and J by 1 base, and 10 bases separated the two germline ends. CDR1 SNHLY and CDR2 FYNNEI come from the germline V gene. The CDR3 is 13 amino acids. In DNA, the CDR3 is TGTGCCAGCACCGGACAGATTAACTATGGCTACACCTTC. It is translated as CASTGQINYGYTF.

About this clone: The sample holds other DNA sequences that translate to the same CDR3. This sequence joins TRBV6-5 and TRBJ1-5; D not resolved. The CDR3 totals 13 residues. Trimming removed 6 bases at V and 1 base at J, with 7 bases between. CDR1 and CDR2 from the germline V gene are MNHEY and SVGAGI. The CDR3 DNA follows: TGTGCCAGCAGACTTCGGAGCAATCAGCCCCAGCATTTT. Its protein is CASRLRSNQPQHF.

The chain links TRBV19 to TRBJ1-1; 7 nucleotides agree with TRBD1. Germline values: CDR1 LNHDA, CDR2 SQIVND (reference sequence). The CDR3 loop spans 13 amino acids. Trimming took 5 bases from V and 3 from J; bases not matched to a gene: 3. The CDR3 nucleotides read TGTGCCAGTAGTGCCGACAGGGACACTGAAGCTTTCTTT. Translated: CASSADRDTEAFF.

This rearrangement joins TRBV19 to TRBJ2-7; tentatively, D is TRBD1 (6 bases). Trimming removed 4 bases from V and 2 bases from J, with 9 bases in between. Germline CDR1 is LNHDA and CDR2 is SQIVND (reference sequence). CDR3 length: 13 residues. The CDR3 here is CASSRTATYEQYF. The CDR3 coding sequence is TGTGCCAGTAGTAGGACAGCTACCTACGAGCAGTACTTC.

The chain has TRBV5-1 and TRBJ2-1; D gene uncertain. CDR3 length: 13 residues. CDR1 and CDR2 from the germline V gene are SGHRS and YFSETQ. The V and J ends lost 5 bases and 7 bases respectively, with 13 bases between them. This CDR3 is CASRPGPRNEQFF. The DNA for the CDR3 is TGCGCCAGCAGGCCTGGCCCGCGGAATGAGCAGTTCTTC.